This passage covers 2 T cell receptor beta chains from one sample sequenced in a study of regulatory and conventional T cells in RAG deficiency. Genomic DNA came from blood conventional CD4+ T cells gated CD25-low CD127-high. TCRdb keeps only in-frame clones here, not all; method: immunoSEQ multiplex PCR. The sample contains roughly 30,000 clones, approximately 96% of which appear only once. The sample was also linked to a second study, of regulatory T cells. This second study notes: The PCR used 52 TRBV and 13 TRBJ primers.

The sequencing input was CD25- CD4+ T cells sorted from blood. The source of these receptors is a human donor in good health.

CDR3 in amino acids: CASSRGGVSTDTQYF. In DNA form, the CDR3 reads TGTGCCAGCAGCCGAGGGGGGGTTAGCACAGATACGCAGTATTTT. The chain combines TRBV11-3 with TRBJ2-3; D possibly corresponds to TRBD2 (7 bases). The CDR3 contains 15 residues. CDR1 and CDR2 (germline): SGHNT, YENEEA. V was clipped by 5 bases and J by 0 bases, with 12 bases between them.

V gene TRBV7-2 combines with J gene TRBJ2-3; 12 nucleotides agree with TRBD2. CDR1 SGHTA and CDR2 FQGNSA come from the germline V gene. This CDR3 has 16 amino acids. V shed 2 bases and J 6 bases; nucleotides not matched to a gene: 6. CDR3 amino acids: CASSLQTSGGFDTQYF. The CDR3 DNA reads TGTGCCAGCAGCTTACAGACTAGCGGGGGATTTGATACGCAGTATTTT.